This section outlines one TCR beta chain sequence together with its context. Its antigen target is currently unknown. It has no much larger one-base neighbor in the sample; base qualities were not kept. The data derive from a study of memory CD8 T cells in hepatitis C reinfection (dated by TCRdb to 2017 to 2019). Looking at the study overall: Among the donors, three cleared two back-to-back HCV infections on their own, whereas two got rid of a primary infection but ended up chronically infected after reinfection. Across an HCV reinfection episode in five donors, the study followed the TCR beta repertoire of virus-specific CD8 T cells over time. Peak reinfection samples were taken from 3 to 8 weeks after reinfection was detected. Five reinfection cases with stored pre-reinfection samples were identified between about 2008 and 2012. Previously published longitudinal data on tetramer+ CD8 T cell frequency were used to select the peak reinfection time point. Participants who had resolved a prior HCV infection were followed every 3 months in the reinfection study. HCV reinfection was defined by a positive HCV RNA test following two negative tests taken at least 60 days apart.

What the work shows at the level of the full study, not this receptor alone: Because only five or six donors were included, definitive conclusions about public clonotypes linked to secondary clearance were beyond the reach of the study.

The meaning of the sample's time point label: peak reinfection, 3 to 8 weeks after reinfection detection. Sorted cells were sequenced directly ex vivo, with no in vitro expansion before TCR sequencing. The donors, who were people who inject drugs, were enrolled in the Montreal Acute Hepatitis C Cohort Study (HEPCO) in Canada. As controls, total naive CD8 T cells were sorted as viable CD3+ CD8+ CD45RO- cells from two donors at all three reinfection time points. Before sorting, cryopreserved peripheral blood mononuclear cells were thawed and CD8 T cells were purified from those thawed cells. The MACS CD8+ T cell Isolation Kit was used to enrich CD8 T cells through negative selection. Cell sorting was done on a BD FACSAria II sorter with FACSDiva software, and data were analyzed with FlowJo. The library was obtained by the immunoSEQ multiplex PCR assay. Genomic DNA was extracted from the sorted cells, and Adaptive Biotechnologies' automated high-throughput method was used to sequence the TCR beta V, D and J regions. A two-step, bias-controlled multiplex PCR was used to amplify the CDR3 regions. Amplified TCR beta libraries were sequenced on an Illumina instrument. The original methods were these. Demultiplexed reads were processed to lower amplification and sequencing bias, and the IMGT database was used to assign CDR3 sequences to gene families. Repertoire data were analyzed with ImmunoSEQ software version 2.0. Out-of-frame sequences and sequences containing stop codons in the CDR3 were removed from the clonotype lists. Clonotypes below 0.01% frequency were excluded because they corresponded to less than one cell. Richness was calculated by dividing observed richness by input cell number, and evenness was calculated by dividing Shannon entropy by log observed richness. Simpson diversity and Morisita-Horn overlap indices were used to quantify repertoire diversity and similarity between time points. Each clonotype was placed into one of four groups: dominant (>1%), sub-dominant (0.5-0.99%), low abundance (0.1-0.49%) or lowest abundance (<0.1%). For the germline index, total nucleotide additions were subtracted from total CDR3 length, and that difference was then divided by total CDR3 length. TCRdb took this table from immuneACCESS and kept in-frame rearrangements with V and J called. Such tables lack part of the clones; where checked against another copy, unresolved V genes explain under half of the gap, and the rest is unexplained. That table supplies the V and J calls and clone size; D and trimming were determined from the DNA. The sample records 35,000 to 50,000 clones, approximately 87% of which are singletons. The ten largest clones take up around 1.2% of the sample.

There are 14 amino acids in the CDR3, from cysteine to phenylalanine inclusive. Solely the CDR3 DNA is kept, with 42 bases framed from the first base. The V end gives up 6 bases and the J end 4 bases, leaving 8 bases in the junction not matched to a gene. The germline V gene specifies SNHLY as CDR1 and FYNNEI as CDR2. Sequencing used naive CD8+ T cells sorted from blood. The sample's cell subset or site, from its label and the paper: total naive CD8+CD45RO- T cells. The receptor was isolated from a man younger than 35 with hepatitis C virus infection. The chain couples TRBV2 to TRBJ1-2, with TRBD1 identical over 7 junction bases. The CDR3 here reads CASRIQGQGYGYTF. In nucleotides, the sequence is TGTGCCAGCAGGATACAGGGGCAGGGCTATGGCTACACCTTC. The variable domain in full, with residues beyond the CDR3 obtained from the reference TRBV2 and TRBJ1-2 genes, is EPEVTQTPSHQVTQMGQEVILRCVPISNHLYFYWYRQILGQKVEFLVSFYNNEISEKSEIFDDQFSVERPDGSNFTLKIRSTKLEDSAMYFCASRIQGQGYGYTFGSGTRLTVV.